What follows describes a single T cell receptor (beta chain). Its antigen is unidentified. One end of the junction does not line up with germline, which may come from a read error. Through MiXCR, TCRdb re-clonotyped the PCR reads. The data show more than 8,000 clones, with 24% seen just once and roughly 16% held by the top ten. Patients had received no treatment of any kind before thyroid surgery. The data are from a study of metastatic and nonmetastatic thyroid tumors. Turning to the study itself: Blood and tumor or nodule tissue repertoires from malignant and benign thyroid patients were compared.

Study-wide results and caveats: According to reports, the diversity of TCR beta was significantly higher in malignant thyroid tumors than in benign nodules, and this held in both blood and tumor samples.

The TCR was taken from a female donor with papillary thyroid cancer or a benign thyroid nodule (not recorded which). Some clones in this sample may be carry-over from other donors' samples. The sample comprised tumor tissue.

This CDR3 reads CSSSAGTGTQYF. CDR3 DNA: TGCTCCAGCAGCGCCGGTACAGGGACGCAGTATTTT. This chain joins TRBV5-1 and TRBJ2-3; tentative D call: TRBD1 (6 bases). The CDR3 is made up of 12 amino acids. Per germline, CDR1 SGHRS and CDR2 YFSETQ.